A few counts support the clone carrying this T cell receptor (beta chain). What it binds is not known. The sample is drawn from a study of cytomegalovirus exposure and HLA in healthy donors. Study-wide points: Researchers counted around 150 TCR beta chains as cytomegalovirus-associated.

V was pared by 6 bases and J by 2 bases, with 23 bases between. Germline assignment: CDR1 MNHEY and CDR2 SMNVEV (reference sequence). The CDR3 runs 18 residues. Primers: 60 Vbeta forward and 13 Jbeta reverse. TCRdb's table, derived via immunoSEQ multiplex PCR, lists solely in-frame clones and lacks some. The sample lists around 140,000 clones; roughly 8.8% were seen once. The origin of this receptor is a woman aged 40 to 49 in good health and CMV-seropositive. This rearrangement joins TRBV27 to TRBJ2-1; D may be TRBD1 (7 bases). The specimen was PBMCs. In DNA, the CDR3 is TGTGCCAGCAGGGGGCAGGGGGGCGATAGAATTACCTACAATGAGCAGTTCTTC. As protein: CASRGQGGDRITYNEQFF.